Reported below is one T cell receptor (beta chain). The antigen is undetermined. Only in-frame clones appear in the TCRdb table, and some are missing; sequencing was by immunoSEQ multiplex PCR. The sample lists around 80,000 clones, 70% to 90% seen once, with roughly 11% in the top ten. The sample belongs to a study of T cell responses to AZD1222 COVID-19 vaccine. Study-level results: Breadth and depth of Spike-specific TCRs rose after two AZD1222 doses. The donors showed a predominance of white British ancestry and of females, with possible underestimation of clonal diversity.

The CDR3 has 15 amino acids. V lost 0 bases and J 2 bases, leaving 10 bases between the germline ends. Germline V gene lookup returns CDR1 SGHAT and CDR2 FQNNGV. Sequences were derived from peripheral blood, sampled on day 0 of AZD1222 vaccination. The clonotype was recovered from an adult in good health. The rearrangement joins TRBV11-2 to TRBJ2-5, with D perhaps matching TRBD1 or TRBD2 (5 bases each). The CDR3 protein is CASSLDPGQQETQYF. In DNA, the CDR3 is TGTGCCAGCAGCTTAGACCCGGGGCAGCAAGAGACCCAGTACTTC.